Listed below are T cell receptor beta chains from one sample, sequenced in a study of T cells after yellow fever vaccination. Using its own MiXCR run on the 5' RACE reads, TCRdb lists one record per CDR3 protein. The data contain more than 450,000 distinct CDR3 sequences, just over 20% of them singletons. Sequencing was performed on PBMCs, taken roughly 20 days after the first yellow fever vaccination. These receptors all come from a man younger than 35 who received the YFV17D yellow fever vaccine. Both conserved end residues are part of each CDR3. D genes are given only for firm matches. Expanded clones get a size class; other rows say once, few or many, or leave the size out.

V	size	D	J	DNA	CDR3
TRBV7-9	.	.	TRBJ1-2	TGTGCCAGCAGCTCACCACAGGGAAGCTACACCTTC	CASSSPQGSYTF
TRBV28	once	.	TRBJ2-2	TGTGCCAGCAGTTTATTGGCACCCGCGAACACCGGGGAGCTGTTTTTT	CASSLLAPANTGELFF
TRBV12-3/TRBV12-4	few	.	TRBJ2-1	TGTGCCAGCAGTTTGCCGGCGTCGGTGGATGAGCAGTTCTTC	CASSLPASVDEQFF
TRBV6-2/TRBV6-3	few	.	TRBJ2-3	TGTGCCAGCAGTTACTGGCAGGGTACGGATACGCAGTATTTT	CASSYWQGTDTQYF
TRBV12-3/TRBV12-4	few	.	TRBJ2-5	TGTGCCAGCAGACCCCCCCGCGGGGCTCCTACTCAAGAGACCCAGTACTTC	CASRPPRGAPTQETQYF
TRBV7-2	large	TRBD1	TRBJ1-1	TGTGCCAGCAGCTACCGACAGGGCACTGAAGCTTTCTTT	CASSYRQGTEAFF
TRBV7-2	.	.	TRBJ2-1	TGTGCCAGCAGCTTCGACAGCCCCTACAATGAGCAGTTCTTC	CASSFDSPYNEQFF
TRBV7-2	few	.	TRBJ2-1	TGTGCCAGCAGCTTGGACTGGACCAATGAGCAGTTCTTC	CASSLDWTNEQFF
TRBV4-2	few	TRBD1	TRBJ1-4	TGTGCCAGCAGCCCCTACGACAGGGGATACTCTAATGAAAAACTGTTTTTT	CASSPYDRGYSNEKLFF
TRBV30	.	TRBD2	TRBJ2-5	TGTGCCTGGAGTGTGGGACTAGAAGCGACAATAGAAGAGACCCAGTACTTC	CAWSVGLEATIEETQYF
TRBV20-1	few	.	TRBJ1-3	TGCAGTGCTTTATCCTACCCGGGACAAAGGTTCTCTGGAAACACCATATATTTT	CSALSYPGQRFSGNTIYF
TRBV29-1	.	.	TRBJ2-1	TGCAGCGTTGAGGGCCAGATTAGGGATGAGCAGTTCTTC	CSVEGQIRDEQFF
TRBV7-8	many	.	TRBJ2-3	TGTGCCAGCAGCTTAGGGTTGGATACGCAGTATTTT	CASSLGLDTQYF
TRBV25-1	.	TRBD1	TRBJ1-2	TGTGCCAGCAGTGGACAGGGAGGCGGCTACACCTTC	CASSGQGGGYTF